The clone carrying this T cell receptor (beta chain) was counted once. Its specificity is not known. The sample belongs to a study of shared clonotypes between healthy human individuals. Overall study results and limits: Blood was the sole source, and tissue repertoires probably differ.

For every subset, genomic DNA was evenly distributed across several immunoSEQ plates. Each unsorted PBMC replicate got 300 ng genomic DNA, roughly 30,000 genomes. Assay: immunoSEQ multiplex PCR; the TCRdb copy retains only in-frame clones and omits some. The sample shows nearly 500,000 clones, 76% of them seen only once. Donors, without exception, were Caucasian adults residing in Nashville, Tennessee. The CDR3 covers 18 residues. Germline assignment: CDR1 MDHEN and CDR2 SYDVKM. V lost 5 bases and J lost 6; bases outside the gene matches: 14. Sequencing was done on a sample of PBMCs. V gene TRBV28 combines with J gene TRBJ2-2, with 11 nucleotides matching TRBD2. The TCR sequence derives from a woman in her thirties or forties in good health. Some clones in this sample may be carry-over from other donors' samples. The CDR3 is CASSRRGLAARSAGELFF. As DNA, the CDR3 is TGTGCCAGCAGTCGGAGGGGACTAGCGGCCAGGAGCGCCGGGGAGCTGTTTTTT.